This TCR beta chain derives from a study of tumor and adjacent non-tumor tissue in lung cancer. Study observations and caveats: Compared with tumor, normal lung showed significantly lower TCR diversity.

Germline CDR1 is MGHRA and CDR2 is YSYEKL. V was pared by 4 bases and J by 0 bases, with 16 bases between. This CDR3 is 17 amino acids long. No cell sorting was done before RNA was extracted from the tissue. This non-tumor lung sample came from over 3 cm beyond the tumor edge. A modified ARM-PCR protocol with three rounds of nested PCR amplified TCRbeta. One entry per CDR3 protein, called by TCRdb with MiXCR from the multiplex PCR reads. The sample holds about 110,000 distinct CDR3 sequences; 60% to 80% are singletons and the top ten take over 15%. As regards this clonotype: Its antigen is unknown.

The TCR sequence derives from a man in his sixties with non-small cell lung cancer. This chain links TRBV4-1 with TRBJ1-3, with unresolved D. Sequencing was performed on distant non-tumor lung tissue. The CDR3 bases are TGCGCCAGCAGCCGATACCACGTAGTTGGCTCTGGAAACACCATATATTTT. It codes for CASSRYHVVGSGNTIYF.